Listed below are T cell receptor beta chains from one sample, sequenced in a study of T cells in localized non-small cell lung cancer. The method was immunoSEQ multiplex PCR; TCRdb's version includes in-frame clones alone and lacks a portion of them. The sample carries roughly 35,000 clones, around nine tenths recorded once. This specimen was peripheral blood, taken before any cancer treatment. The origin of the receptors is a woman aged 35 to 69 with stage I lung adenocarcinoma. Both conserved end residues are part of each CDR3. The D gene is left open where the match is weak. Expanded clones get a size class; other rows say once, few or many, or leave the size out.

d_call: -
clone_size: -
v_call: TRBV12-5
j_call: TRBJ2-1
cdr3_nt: TGTGCTAGTGGTGTCTCGACTGGTAATGAGCAGTTCTTC
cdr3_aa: CASGVSTGNEQFF

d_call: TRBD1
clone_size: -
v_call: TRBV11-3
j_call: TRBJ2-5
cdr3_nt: TGTGCCAGCAGCACAAGGACAGGGTTCGGAGAGACCCAGTACTTC
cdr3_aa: CASSTRTGFGETQYF

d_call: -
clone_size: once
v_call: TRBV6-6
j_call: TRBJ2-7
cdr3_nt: TGTGCCAGCACGGGTTTAAGGAGCGAGCAGTACTTC
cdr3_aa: CASTGLRSEQYF

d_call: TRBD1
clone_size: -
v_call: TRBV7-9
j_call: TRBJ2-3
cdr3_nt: TGTGCCAGCAGCCTAGACGGACAGGGGGTAAATACGCAGTATTTT
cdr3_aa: CASSLDGQGVNTQYF

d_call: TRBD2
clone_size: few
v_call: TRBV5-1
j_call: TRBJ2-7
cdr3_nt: TGCGCCAGCAGCACCTACAGGACTAGCGAAGCCTACGAGCAGTACTTC
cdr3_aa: CASSTYRTSEAYEQYF

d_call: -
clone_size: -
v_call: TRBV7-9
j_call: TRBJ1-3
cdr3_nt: TGTGCCAGCAGCTTAGATGTCACGAGGGCAGGAAACACCATATATTTT
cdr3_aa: CASSLDVTRAGNTIYF

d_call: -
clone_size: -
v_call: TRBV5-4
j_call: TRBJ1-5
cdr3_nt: TGTGCCAGCAGCTTGGCCTCGGGGCACTATAGCAATCAGCCCCAGCATTTT
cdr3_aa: CASSLASGHYSNQPQHF

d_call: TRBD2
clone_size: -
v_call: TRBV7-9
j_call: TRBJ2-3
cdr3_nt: TGTGCCAGCAGCCCGTTTCACGGCGGGGGGATTACAGATACGCAGTATTTT
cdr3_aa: CASSPFHGGGITDTQYF

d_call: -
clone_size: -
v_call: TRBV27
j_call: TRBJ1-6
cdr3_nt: TGTGCCAGCAGTTTTTTCGTGGGGGGCTCTAGGGATTCACCCCTCCACTTT
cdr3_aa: CASSFFVGGSRDSPLHF

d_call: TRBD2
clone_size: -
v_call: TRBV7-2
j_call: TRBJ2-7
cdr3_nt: TGTGCCAGCAGCTTCACTATCGGGGAGGGCGAGCAGTACTTC
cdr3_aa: CASSFTIGEGEQYF

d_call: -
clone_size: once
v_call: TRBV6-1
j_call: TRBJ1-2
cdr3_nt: TGTGCCAGCAGTGAAGCTGCAGATTCGGCTGGCTACACCTTC
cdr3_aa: CASSEAADSAGYTF

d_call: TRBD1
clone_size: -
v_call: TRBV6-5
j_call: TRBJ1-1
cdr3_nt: TGTGCCAGCATCAACAGGGGACGCACTGAAGCTTTCTTT
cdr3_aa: CASINRGRTEAFF

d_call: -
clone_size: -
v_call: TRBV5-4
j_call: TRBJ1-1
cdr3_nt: TGTGCCAGCAGCTTCGGGGATGGCAACACTGAAGCTTTCTTT
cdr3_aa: CASSFGDGNTEAFF

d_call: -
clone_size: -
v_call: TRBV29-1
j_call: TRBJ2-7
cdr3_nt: TGCAGCGTTGGGGGTGCAAGGTCCTACGAGCAGTACTTC
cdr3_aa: CSVGGARSYEQYF